This T cell receptor (beta chain) was retrieved from a study of cytomegalovirus exposure and HLA in healthy donors. Across the study: The same platform was used for the roughly 120 validation repertoires as for the roughly 700 first-cohort repertoires, as reported in a later analysis. Study-wide points: A few of the chains that were CMV-associated were confirmed in vitro to be specific for CMV antigens.

Trimming pared 4 bases from V and 4 bases from J, leaving 12 bases between. Germline lookup yields CDR1 SGHRS and CDR2 YFSETQ. The CDR3 consists of 14 residues. TCRdb's copy holds only in-frame clones and misses some; the assay was immunoSEQ multiplex PCR. The table has fewer than 150,000 clones, around 90% seen once. The donors belonged to the approximately 110-subject validation cohort, separate from the 666-subject first cohort. About this clone: The target antigen is unknown.

The V gene is TRBV5-1, the J gene TRBJ2-1, with TRBD2 as a possible D gene (5 bases). The sequence was collected from a young woman in good health and CMV-seropositive. Sequenced material: PBMCs. The CDR3 loop is CASSPPEVYNEQFF. In DNA, the CDR3 is TGCGCCAGCAGCCCCCCGGAGGTTTACAATGAGCAGTTCTTC.